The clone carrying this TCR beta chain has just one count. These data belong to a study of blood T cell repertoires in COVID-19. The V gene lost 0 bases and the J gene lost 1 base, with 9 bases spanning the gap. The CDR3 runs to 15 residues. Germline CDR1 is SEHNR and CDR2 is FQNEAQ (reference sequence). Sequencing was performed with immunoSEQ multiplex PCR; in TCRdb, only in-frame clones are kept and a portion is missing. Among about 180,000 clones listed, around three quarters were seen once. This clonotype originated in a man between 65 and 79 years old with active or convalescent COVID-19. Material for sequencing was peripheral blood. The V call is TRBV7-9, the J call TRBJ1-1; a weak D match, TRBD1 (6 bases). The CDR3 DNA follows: TGTGCCAGCAGCTTAGCGGGGGCAGAGAACACTGAAGCTTTCTTT. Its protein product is CASSLAGAENTEAFF.